A selection of T cell receptor beta chains follows, all from one sample in a study of regulatory T cells in long-lasting Graves disease. Each CDR3 protein is one row after TCRdb ran MiXCR on the multiplex PCR reads. The sample carries some 200,000 distinct CDR3 sequences, roughly a fifth recorded once. This sample was also put to use in a study of T cells in Graves' hyperthyroidism and ophthalmopathy.

The sequences come from peripheral blood mononuclear cells (PBMCs), collected at new diagnosis, from a patient treated with antithyroid drugs. The source of these receptors is a woman aged 25 to 39 with Graves disease. The CDR3 runs from the conserved cysteine through the conserved F or W. D genes are given only for firm matches. Clone size is not always given. Where it is, it says once, few, many or a class for expanded clones.

cdr3_aa cdr3_nt clone_size j_call d_call v_call
CASSLDGSSSGELFF TGTGCCAGCAGCTTAGACGGTTCGAGTTCCGGGGAGCTGTTTTTT many TRBJ2-2 - TRBV7-9
CASSLQGWQETQYF TGTGCCAGCAGTCTCCAGGGCTGGCAAGAGACCCAGTACTTC - TRBJ2-5 - TRBV28
CASSQVQETQYF TGTGCCAGCAGCCAGGTTCAAGAGACCCAGTACTTC many TRBJ2-5 - TRBV3-1
CASSSSGQPQETQYF TGTGCCAGCAGCTCCTCGGGACAACCTCAAGAGACCCAGTACTTC - TRBJ2-5 - TRBV11-2
CASSFAPDRGPANTQYF TGCGCCAGCAGCTTCGCACCCGACAGGGGCCCCGCAAATACGCAGTATTTT - TRBJ2-3 TRBD1 TRBV5-1
CASSIGPEKYEQYF TGTGCCAGCAGCATCGGTCCCGAGAAGTACGAGCAGTACTTC many TRBJ2-7 - TRBV5-4
CASTWGGGQASNYGYTF TGTGCCAGTACTTGGGGGGGCGGGCAGGCGTCTAACTATGGCTACACCTTC many TRBJ1-2 - TRBV6-1
CSVPISGTAARFF TGCAGCGTACCCATTAGTGGGACAGCAGCAAGGTTCTTC many TRBJ2-1 TRBD1 TRBV29-1
CASSVGPEQFF TGTGCCAGCAGTGTGGGCCCTGAGCAGTTCTTC many TRBJ2-1 - TRBV2
CASSSRDSYNSPLHF TGTGCCAGCAGCTCCAGGGACTCCTATAATTCACCCCTCCACTTT many TRBJ1-6 - TRBV28
CASSQALAGTSTDTQYF TGTGCCAGCAGCCAGGCCCTGGCGGGGACTAGCACAGATACGCAGTATTTT many TRBJ2-3 - TRBV4-2
CASSLRGLSGHPHEQFF TGTGCCAGCAGTTTGAGGGGACTATCTGGCCATCCACATGAGCAGTTCTTC many TRBJ2-1 TRBD2 TRBV12-3/TRBV12-4
CASSYSRASNQPQHF TGTGCCAGCAGTTACTCCCGAGCAAGCAATCAGCCCCAGCATTTT - TRBJ1-5 - TRBV6-2/TRBV6-3
CASSLGVGGSSYNEQFF TGTGCTAGCAGCTTAGGCGTTGGCGGTTCCTCCTACAATGAGCAGTTCTTC - TRBJ2-1 - TRBV7-7
CASSPSIMNTEAFF TGTGCCAGCTCACCATCAATCATGAACACTGAAGCTTTCTTT many TRBJ1-1 - TRBV18
CSANRASSTDTQYF TGCAGTGCTAACCGGGCCTCCAGCACAGATACGCAGTATTTT many TRBJ2-3 - TRBV20-1
CASSLDKGEQFF TGCGCCAGCAGCTTGGATAAGGGTGAGCAGTTCTTC many TRBJ2-1 - TRBV5-1
CASSPSLGEYSNQPQHF TGTGCCAGCAGCCCTTCTCTCGGGGAATATAGCAATCAGCCCCAGCATTTT many TRBJ1-5 - TRBV5-5
CAWSVREGATEAFF TGTGCCTGGAGTGTACGCGAAGGGGCCACTGAAGCTTTCTTT many TRBJ1-1 - TRBV30
CASSYSQDPEQFF TGTGCCAGCAGTTACTCACAGGATCCTGAGCAGTTCTTC many TRBJ2-1 - TRBV6-5
CASRAGGYLNTEAFF TGTGCCAGCAGGGCAGGGGGCTACCTGAACACTGAAGCTTTCTTT many TRBJ1-1 TRBD1 TRBV27
CASSPTGGDTEAFF TGCGCCAGCAGTCCGACAGGGGGGGACACTGAAGCTTTCTTT many TRBJ1-1 TRBD1 TRBV28
CASRYIRQGAYEQYF TGTGCCAGCAGGTATATAAGACAGGGGGCCTACGAGCAGTACTTC many TRBJ2-7 TRBD1 TRBV2
CASSLGRGSNQPQHF TGTGCCAGCAGCTTAGGGAGGGGCAGCAATCAGCCCCAGCATTTT many TRBJ1-5 - TRBV7-2